This TCR beta chain came from a study of neurological immune-mediated disorders. Study-wide results and limits: No CDR3 amino acid sequences recurred among expanded clones across subjects, suggesting private repertoires in all groups.

The cDNA was generated through 5'RACE incorporating 10-nucleotide random UMIs. TCRdb reprocessed the 5' RACE reads via MiXCR and lists one record per CDR3 protein. Here the sample spans 25,000 to 30,000 distinct CDR3 sequences, under 8% being singletons. V was trimmed by 0 bases and J by 6 bases, leaving 10 bases between them. The CDR3 totals 13 residues. Germline assignment: CDR1 SGHKS and CDR2 YYEKEE (reference sequence). This clonotype appeared many times. Its antigen is unknown. The chain is built from TRBV5-5 and TRBJ2-7; D is undetermined. Sequenced: PBMCs. The TCR sequence derives from a woman in her fifties or sixties in good health. In DNA form, the CDR3 reads TGTGCCAGCAGCTTGGACTGGGTCACCGAGCAGTACTTC. Protein product: CASSLDWVTEQYF.